The 18 T cell receptor beta chains in this list originate from one sample, sequenced in a study of PD-1 blockade in classical Hodgkin lymphoma. Brentuximab vedotin exposure varied among the patients, all of whom had relapsed after autologous stem cell transplantation. This table comes from immunoSEQ multiplex PCR, and its TCRdb copy is limited to in-frame clones, with some not included. The sample consists of 40,000 to 50,000 clones, approximately 80% of them appearing once. This specimen consisted of peripheral blood mononuclear cells (PBMCs), obtained at baseline. The origin of the receptors is a human donor with classical Hodgkin lymphoma.

The chain couples TRBV19 to TRBJ1-4, with D hard to call. Germline V gene sequence: CDR1 LNHDA, CDR2 SQIVND (reference sequence). The V and J ends lost 3 bases and 8 bases respectively, with 13 bases between them. The CDR3 runs to 14 residues. CDR3 nucleotide sequence: TGTGCCAGTAGTATGGAGTTCGTTCGGGAAAAACTGTTTTTT. This encodes CASSMEFVREKLFF.

This chain uses TRBV7-3 with TRBJ1-1, with D possibly TRBD1 on 6 matching bases. V was cut by 6 bases and J by 0 bases, with 8 bases left in between. CDR1 is SGHTA and CDR2 is FQGTGA in the germline V gene. This CDR3 has 13 amino acids. The CDR3 coding sequence is TGTGCCAGCAGTACAGGGATGAACACTGAAGCTTTCTTT. Amino acids: CASSTGMNTEAFF.

The gene calls are TRBV28 and TRBJ1-1; TRBD1 matches 7 bases. There are 15 residues in the CDR3. V gave up 2 bases and J gave up 2 bases; unmatched junction bases: 5. Germline V gene sequence: CDR1 MDHEN, CDR2 SYDVKM. The CDR3 sequence is CASSLLQGGNTEAFF. The CDR3, as DNA: TGTGCCAGCAGTTTACTTCAGGGGGGTAACACTGAAGCTTTCTTT.

V and J are TRBV6-5 and TRBJ1-1; D gene unclear. The CDR3 contains 12 residues. V lost 5 bases and J 2 bases, leaving 6 bases between the germline ends. CDR1 is MNHEY and CDR2 is SVGAGI in the germline V gene. CDR3 nucleotides: TGTGCCAGCAGTCGGGGTAACACTGAAGCTTTCTTT. As protein: CASSRGNTEAFF.

V usage is TRBV28 and J usage is TRBJ2-3, with D perhaps matching TRBD1 or TRBD2 (5 bases each). Germline-derived CDR1 and CDR2 are MDHEN and SYDVKM. V was cut by 10 bases and J by 1 base, with 18 bases left in between. The CDR3 extends over 15 amino acids. This CDR3 is CATTRGSLGTDTQYF. For the CDR3, the DNA is TGTGCCACCACGAGGGGCAGCCTGGGCACAGATACGCAGTATTTT.

As DNA, the CDR3 is TGTGCCAGTAGCGGGGGCGCTGGATCGAAGAAGGAGCAGTACTTC. This gives the protein CASSGGAGSKKEQYF. V and J are TRBV19 and TRBJ2-7; either TRBD1 or TRBD2 may fit D (6 bases each). The CDR3 is made up of 15 amino acids. The V end lost 6 bases, the J end lost 7 bases, and 22 bases lay between the germline ends. Germline lookup yields CDR1 LNHDA and CDR2 SQIVND (reference sequence).

This sequence joins TRBV30 and TRBJ1-1, with no clear D. With 7 bases removed from V and 3 bases from J, the gap between germline ends came to 15 bases. Germline CDR1 reads GTSNPN; CDR2 reads SVGIG (reference sequence). This CDR3 is built from 13 residues. The CDR3 region is CASRGRRDTEAFF. The CDR3 nucleotides read TGTGCCTCCCGAGGGCGGCGGGACACTGAAGCTTTCTTT.

The chain employs TRBV27 and TRBJ2-1; 8 nucleotides agree with TRBD2. J lost 0 bases, V lost 3 bases, and 4 bases had no gene match. The length of the CDR3 is 16 residues. Germline V lookup: CDR1 MNHEY, CDR2 SMNVEV (reference sequence). The CDR3 DNA follows: TGTGCCAGCAGTTTGATTAGCGGGAACTCCTACAATGAGCAGTTCTTC. Residues: CASSLISGNSYNEQFF.

The rearrangement uses TRBV7-2 and TRBJ2-6, with a tentative D call TRBD1 (6 bases). The CDR3 runs 18 residues. The V gene lost 1 base and the J gene lost 1 base, with 14 bases spanning the gap. Per germline, CDR1 SGHTA and CDR2 FQGNSA. The CDR3 DNA follows: TGTGCCAGCAGCTTAGTGGTCTTGGGGGCTTCTGGGGCCAACGTCCTGACTTTC. This sequence encodes CASSLVVLGASGANVLTF.

V usage is TRBV30 and J usage is TRBJ1-6; no reliable D call. Looked up from germline, CDR1 is GTSNPN and CDR2 is SVGIG (reference sequence). CDR3 length: 14 amino acids. V was clipped by 4 bases and J by 10 bases, with 17 bases between them. The CDR3 coding sequence is TGTGCCTGGACCCCAGGATGGGGAAGCTCACCCCTCCACTTT. It specifies CAWTPGWGSSPLHF.

This clone was seen more than once but under ten times. The chain has TRBV14 and TRBJ2-2; unclear D gene. The CDR3 runs 13 residues. The germline V and J ends were trimmed by 4 bases and 2 bases, with 5 bases remaining between them. CDR1 SGHDN and CDR2 FVKESK come from the germline V gene. CDR3 protein: CASSRGNTGELFF. CDR3 bases: TGTGCCAGCAGCCGCGGAAACACCGGGGAGCTGTTTTTT.

The chain uses TRBV15 and TRBJ2-2, with 7 bases matching TRBD1. Germline V gene sequence: CDR1 LNHNV, CDR2 YYDKDF (reference sequence). The CDR3 spans 14 residues. Trimming cost V 6 bases and J 6 bases; bases outside gene matches: 7. CDR3 protein: CATSVGGPAGELFF. Here the CDR3 DNA reads TGTGCCACCAGTGTAGGGGGCCCCGCCGGGGAGCTGTTTTTT. Full variable domain (missing parts from reference TRBV15 and TRBJ2-2): DAMVIQNPRYQVTQFGKPVTLSCSQTLNHNVMYWYQQKSSQAPKLLFHYYDKDFNNEADTPDNFQSRRPNTSFCFLDIRSPGLGDTAMYLCATSVGGPAGELFFGEGSRLTVL.

As concerns this clone: At one end the junction does not follow the germline gene, possibly because of a read error. This chain links TRBV6-5 with TRBJ1-1, with D possibly being TRBD1 (5 bases). Germline V gives CDR1 MNHEY, CDR2 SVGAGI. This CDR3 comprises 11 residues. The DNA for the CDR3 is TGTGCCATCAGTGATCGGGGCAGAGCTTTCTTT. Translation gives CAISDRGRAFF.

The chain couples TRBV30 to TRBJ2-2; maybe TRBD2 (6 bases). Trimming removed 0 bases at V and 5 bases at J, with 16 bases between. Germline V lookup: CDR1 GTSNPN, CDR2 SVGIG (reference sequence). The CDR3 has 16 amino acids. CDR3 sequence: CAWSVRGWALTGELFF. In nucleotides, the CDR3 is TGTGCCTGGAGTGTACGGGGGTGGGCTTTGACCGGGGAGCTGTTTTTT.

J is TRBJ1-4 and V is TRBV2; D might be TRBD1 (6 bases). Germline V gene data show CDR1 as SNHLY and CDR2 as FYNNEI. CDR3 length equals 14 residues. Trimming removed 10 bases from V and 4 bases from J, with 16 bases in between. The CDR3: CATRRTANNEKLFF. The CDR3 DNA reads TGTGCCACCAGAAGGACAGCCAATAATGAAAAACTGTTTTTT.

This clone showed up just a few times. Sequence at one end of the junction differs from germline and may be a read error. The chain links TRBV7-7 to TRBJ2-1, with D perhaps TRBD2 (6 bases). Looked up from germline, CDR1 is SSHAT and CDR2 is FNYEAQ (reference sequence). This CDR3 spans 13 amino acids. The DNA for the CDR3 is TGTGCTAGCAGCCCGGGGGAAATCAATGAGCAGTTCTTC. As protein: CASSPGEINEQFF.

This clone has just a few counts. The chain recombines TRBV10-3 with TRBJ2-1; D unclear. This CDR3 has 14 amino acids. Germline-derived CDR1 and CDR2 are ENHRY and SYGVKD. V lost 0 bases and J lost 7, with 10 bases in between. In DNA form, the CDR3 reads TGTGCCATCAGTGAGTCAGGGCCAAATAATGAGCAGTTCTTC. It translates to CAISESGPNNEQFF.

The chain links TRBV30 to TRBJ2-7; D not certain. The germline CDR1 and CDR2 sequences are GTSNPN and SVGIG (reference sequence). The CDR3 length is 12 residues. The V gene lost 5 bases and the J gene lost 0 bases, with 8 bases spanning the gap. CDR3 in amino acids: CAWQQSSYEQYF. The CDR3 DNA reads TGTGCCTGGCAACAGAGCTCCTACGAGCAGTACTTC.